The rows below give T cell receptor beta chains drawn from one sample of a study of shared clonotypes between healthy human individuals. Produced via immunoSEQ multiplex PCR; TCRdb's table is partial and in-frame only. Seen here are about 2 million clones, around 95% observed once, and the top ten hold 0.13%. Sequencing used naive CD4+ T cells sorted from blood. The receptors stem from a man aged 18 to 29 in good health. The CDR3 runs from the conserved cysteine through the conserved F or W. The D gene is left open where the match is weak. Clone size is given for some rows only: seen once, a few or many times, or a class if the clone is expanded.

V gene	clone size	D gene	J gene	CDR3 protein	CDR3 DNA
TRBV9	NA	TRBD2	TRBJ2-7	CASSLGLAGGSYEQYF	TGTGCCAGCAGCTTAGGACTAGCGGGAGGGTCCTACGAGCAGTACTTC
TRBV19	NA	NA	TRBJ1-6	CASSIETGSTLHF	TGTGCCAGTAGTATCGAAACAGGGTCAACCCTCCACTTT
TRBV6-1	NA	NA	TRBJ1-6	CASSEASTNSPLHF	TGTGCCAGCAGTGAAGCATCCACCAATTCACCCCTCCACTTT
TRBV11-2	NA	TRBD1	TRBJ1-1	CASRPGQGANTEAFF	TGTGCCAGCAGGCCGGGACAGGGGGCGAACACTGAAGCTTTCTTT
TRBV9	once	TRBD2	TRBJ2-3	CASSELAEGGDTQYF	TGTGCCAGCAGCGAACTAGCGGAAGGGGGGGATACGCAGTATTTT
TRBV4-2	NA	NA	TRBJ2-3	CASSQALTDTQYF	TGTGCCAGCAGCCAAGCCTTGACAGATACGCAGTATTTT
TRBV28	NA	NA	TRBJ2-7	CASSGEGNYEQYF	TGTGCCAGCAGTGGGGAAGGAAACTACGAGCAGTACTTC
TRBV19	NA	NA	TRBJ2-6	CASSSTRAAGANVLTF	TGTGCCAGTAGTTCCACGAGGGCTGCTGGGGCCAACGTCCTGACTTTC
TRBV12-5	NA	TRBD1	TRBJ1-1	CASGLTGARLMNTEAFF	TGTGCTAGTGGACTAACAGGGGCCCGCTTAATGAACACTGAAGCTTTCTTT
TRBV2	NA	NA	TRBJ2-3	CASRRTDTQYF	TGTGCCAGCAGGCGCACAGATACGCAGTATTTT
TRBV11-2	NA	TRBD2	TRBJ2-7	CASSLHGLADYEQYF	TGTGCCAGCAGCTTACACGGCCTAGCGGATTACGAGCAGTACTTC
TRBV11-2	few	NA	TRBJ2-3	CASSLDWTGTDTQYF	TGTGCCAGCAGCTTAGATTGGACAGGCACAGATACGCAGTATTTT
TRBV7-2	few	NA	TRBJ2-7	CASSEGGALLEQYF	TGTGCCAGCAGCGAAGGGGGTGCCCTTCTCGAGCAGTACTTC
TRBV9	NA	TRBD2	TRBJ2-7	CASSVGSGSSYEQYF	TGTGCCAGCAGCGTAGGAAGCGGGAGCTCCTACGAGCAGTACTTC
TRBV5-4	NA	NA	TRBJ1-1	CATNGGTQPNTEAFF	TGTGCCACTAATGGGGGGACCCAGCCGAACACTGAAGCTTTCTTT
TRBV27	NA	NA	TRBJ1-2	CASSLEAGYGYTF	TGTGCCAGCAGCTTAGAGGCAGGCTATGGCTACACCTTC
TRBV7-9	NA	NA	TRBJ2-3	CASSRTDTQYF	TGTGCCAGCAGCCGAACAGATACGCAGTATTTT
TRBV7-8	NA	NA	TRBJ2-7	CASSSLGDTIRASF	TGTGCCAGCAGCTCCCTCGGGGATACAATACGAGCAAGCTTC
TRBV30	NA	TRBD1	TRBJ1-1	CAWSWPQGGRTEAFF	TGTGCCTGGAGTTGGCCCCAGGGGGGCAGGACTGAAGCTTTCTTT
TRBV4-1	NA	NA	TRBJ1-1	CASSQGGRWVTEAFF	TGCGCCAGCAGCCAAGGCGGTAGGTGGGTGACTGAAGCTTTCTTT
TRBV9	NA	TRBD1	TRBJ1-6	CASSRDRGQSPLHF	TGTGCCAGCAGCAGGGACAGGGGACAATCACCCCTCCACTTT
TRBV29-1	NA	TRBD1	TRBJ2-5	CSHTGVKETQYF	TGCAGCCACACAGGGGTAAAAGAGACCCAGTACTTC
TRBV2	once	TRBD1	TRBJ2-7	CASSGQTGSSYEQYF	TGTGCCAGCAGTGGTCAGACAGGGAGCTCCTACGAGCAGTACTTC
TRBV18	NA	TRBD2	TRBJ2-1	CASSPPASGGSYNEQFF	TGTGCCAGCTCACCACCGGCTAGCGGGGGGTCCTACAATGAGCAGTTCTTC
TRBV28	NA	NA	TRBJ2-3	CASGTQYF	TGTGCCAGCGGGACGCAGTATTTT
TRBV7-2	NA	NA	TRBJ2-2	CASSHRGYNTGELFF	TGTGCCAGCAGCCATCGGGGGTACAACACCGGGGAGCTGTTTTTT
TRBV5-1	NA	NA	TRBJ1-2	CASSLGREGGYTF	TGCGCCAGCAGCTTAGGCAGGGAGGGTGGCTACACCTTC
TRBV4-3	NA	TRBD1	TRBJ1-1	CASSQPRQGPRAEAFF	TGCGCCAGCAGCCAACCCCGACAGGGGCCGCGCGCTGAAGCTTTCTTT
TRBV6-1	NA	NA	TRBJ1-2	CASSEGIGPGRGYGYTF	TGTGCCAGCAGTGAAGGAATAGGGCCAGGGAGAGGGTATGGCTACACCTTC
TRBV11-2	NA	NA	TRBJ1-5	CASSSAGPSNQPQHF	TGTGCCAGCAGCTCCGCAGGGCCCAGCAATCAGCCCCAGCATTTT
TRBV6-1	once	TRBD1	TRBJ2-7	CASSPPGQTYEQYF	TGTGCCAGCAGTCCTCCGGGACAGACCTACGAGCAGTACTTC
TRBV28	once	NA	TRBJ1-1	CASRSGTQNTEAFF	TGTGCCAGCAGATCCGGGACACAGAACACTGAAGCTTTCTTT
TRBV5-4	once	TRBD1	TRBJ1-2	CASSPRDRIYGYTF	TGTGCCAGCAGCCCCCGGGACAGGATCTATGGCTACACCTTC
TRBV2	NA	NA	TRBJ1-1	CASSDVAPNTEAFF	TGTGCCAGCAGTGACGTCGCCCCGAACACTGAAGCTTTCTTT
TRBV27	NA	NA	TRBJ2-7	CASSLSATRLGHEQYF	TGTGCCAGCAGTTTATCTGCGACTAGGTTAGGTCACGAGCAGTACTTC
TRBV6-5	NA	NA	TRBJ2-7	CASSSGPPNEQYF	TGTGCCAGCAGTTCGGGACCCCCGAACGAGCAGTACTTC
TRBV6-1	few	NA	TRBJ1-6	CASSDGSYNSPLHF	TGTGCCAGCAGTGACGGCTCCTATAATTCACCCCTCCACTTT
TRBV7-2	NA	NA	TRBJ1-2	CASSLEQGSGYGYTF	TGTGCCAGCAGCTTGGAACAGGGTAGCGGCTATGGCTACACCTTC
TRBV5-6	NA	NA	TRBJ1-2	CASSLTGPYGYTF	TGTGCCAGCAGCTTGACAGGTCCCTATGGCTACACCTTC
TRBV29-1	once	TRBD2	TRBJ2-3	CSVLGRAGADTQYF	TGCAGCGTTCTAGGGCGAGCGGGGGCAGATACGCAGTATTTT
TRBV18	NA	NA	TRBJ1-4	CASSVGGITNEKLFF	TGTGCCAGCTCCGTAGGCGGAATAACTAATGAAAAACTGTTTTTT
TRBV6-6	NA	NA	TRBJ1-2	CASRPDPANYGYTF	TGTGCCAGCAGACCGGATCCAGCTAACTATGGCTACACCTTC
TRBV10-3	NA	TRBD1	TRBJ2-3	CAIRQGAEDTQYF	TGTGCCATCAGGCAGGGGGCGGAAGATACGCAGTATTTT
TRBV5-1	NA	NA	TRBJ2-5	CASSSGGLQETQYF	TGCGCCAGCAGCTCCGGGGGGCTACAAGAGACCCAGTACTTC
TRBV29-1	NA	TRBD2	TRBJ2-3	CSVERGLAGVGDTQYF	TGCAGCGTTGAACGGGGCCTAGCGGGAGTGGGAGATACGCAGTATTTT
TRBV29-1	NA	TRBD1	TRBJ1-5	CSVAGGQFNQPQHF	TGCAGCGTTGCCGGGGGACAGTTCAATCAGCCCCAGCATTTT